The present T cell receptor beta chain was sequenced within a study of blood T cells in healthy people across ages. Regarding the study as a whole: While age rose, TCR beta diversity per million T cells dropped in a roughly linear way.

The authors ran a second PCR of 7 to 11 cycles using a sample-barcoded 5' primer and a J-beta primer mix. TCRdb redid the calling of the 5' RACE reads with MiXCR, one entry per CDR3 protein. The sample records roughly 930,000 distinct CDR3 sequences, around 49% being singletons. In the case of this clonotype: Its antigen is undetermined.

Total RNA extraction produced at least 5.5 micrograms (per sample) for the study. Germline CDR1 LGHNA, CDR2 YNFKEQ. V lost 4 bases and J 0 bases, leaving 18 bases between the germline ends. CDR3 length equals 17 residues. The sample consisted of blood. V and J are TRBV4-2 and TRBJ1-1; D unclear. The clonotype was recovered from a man aged 25 to 40 in good health. Written as DNA, the CDR3 is TGTGCCAGCAGCCCCGGCTCGGCTACCGGTGTGAACACTGAAGCTTTCTTT. As protein: CASSPGSATGVNTEAFF.